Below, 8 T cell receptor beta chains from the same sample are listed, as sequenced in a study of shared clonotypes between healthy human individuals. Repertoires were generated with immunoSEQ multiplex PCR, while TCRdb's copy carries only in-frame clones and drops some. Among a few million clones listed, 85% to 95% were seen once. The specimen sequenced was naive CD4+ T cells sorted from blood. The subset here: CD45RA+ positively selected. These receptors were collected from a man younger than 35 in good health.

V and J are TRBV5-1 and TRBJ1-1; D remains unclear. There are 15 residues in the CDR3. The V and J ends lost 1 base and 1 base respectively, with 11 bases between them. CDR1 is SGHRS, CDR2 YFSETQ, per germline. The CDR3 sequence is CASSLLGLRNTEAFF. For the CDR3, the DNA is TGCGCCAGCAGCTTGTTAGGGTTGAGGAACACTGAAGCTTTCTTT.

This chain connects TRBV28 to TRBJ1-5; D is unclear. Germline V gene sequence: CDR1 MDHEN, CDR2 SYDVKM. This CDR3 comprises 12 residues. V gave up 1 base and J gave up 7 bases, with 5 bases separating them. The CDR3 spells CASSLSDQPQHF. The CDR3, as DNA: TGTGCCAGCAGTTTATCGGACCAGCCCCAGCATTTT.

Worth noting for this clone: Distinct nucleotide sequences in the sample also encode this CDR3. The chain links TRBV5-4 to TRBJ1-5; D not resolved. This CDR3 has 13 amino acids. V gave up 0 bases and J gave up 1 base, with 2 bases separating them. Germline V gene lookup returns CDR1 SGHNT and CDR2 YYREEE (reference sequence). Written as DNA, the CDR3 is TGTGCCAGCAGCTTGGGCAGCAATCAGCCCCAGCATTTT. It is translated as CASSLGSNQPQHF.

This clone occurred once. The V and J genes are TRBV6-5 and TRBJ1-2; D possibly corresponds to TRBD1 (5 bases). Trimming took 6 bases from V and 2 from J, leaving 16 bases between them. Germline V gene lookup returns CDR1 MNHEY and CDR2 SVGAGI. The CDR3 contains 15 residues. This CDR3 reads CASRTAGVGNYGYTF. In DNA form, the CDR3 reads TGTGCCAGCAGAACCGCGGGGGTGGGGAACTATGGCTACACCTTC.

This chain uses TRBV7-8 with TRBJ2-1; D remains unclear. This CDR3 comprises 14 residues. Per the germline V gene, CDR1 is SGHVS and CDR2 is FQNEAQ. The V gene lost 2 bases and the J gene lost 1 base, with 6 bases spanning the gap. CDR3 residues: CASSLQVSYNEQFF. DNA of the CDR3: TGTGCCAGCAGCTTACAGGTGTCCTACAATGAGCAGTTCTTC.

The CDR3 loop is CASSQDHLSLDTQYF. CDR3 in DNA: TGTGCCAGCAGCCAAGATCATTTATCGTTAGATACGCAGTATTTT. The V call is TRBV14, the J call TRBJ2-3; D ambiguous. CDR1 and CDR2 from the germline V gene are SGHDN and FVKESK. This CDR3 has 15 amino acids. Trimming cost V 0 bases and J 5 bases, with 12 bases left between them.

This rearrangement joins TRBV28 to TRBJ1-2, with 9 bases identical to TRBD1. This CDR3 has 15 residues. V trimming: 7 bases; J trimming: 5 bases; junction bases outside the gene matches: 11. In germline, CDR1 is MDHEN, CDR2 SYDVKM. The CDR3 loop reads CASTGQGILRYGYTF. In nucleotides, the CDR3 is TGTGCCAGCACCGGACAGGGGATACTTCGGTATGGCTACACCTTC.

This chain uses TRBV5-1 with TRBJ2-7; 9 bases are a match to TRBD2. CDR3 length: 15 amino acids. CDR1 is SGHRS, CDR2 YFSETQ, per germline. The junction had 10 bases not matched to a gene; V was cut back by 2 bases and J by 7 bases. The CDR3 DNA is TGCGCCAGCAGCTTTTATGGGACTAGCTCACGTGAGCAGTACTTC. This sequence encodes CASSFYGTSSREQYF. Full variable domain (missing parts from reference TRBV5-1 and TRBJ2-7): KAGVTQTPRYLIKTRGQQVTLSCSPISGHRSVSWYQQTPGQGLQFLFEYFSETQRNKGNFPGRFSGRQFSNSRSEMNVSTLELGDSALYLCASSFYGTSSREQYFGPGTRLTVT.